The 24 T cell receptor beta chains below come from one sample, sequenced in a study of cytomegalovirus exposure and HLA in healthy donors. The PCR used 60 Vbeta and 13 Jbeta primers. Here immunoSEQ multiplex PCR was the method, and the copy in TCRdb shows in-frame clones only, minus some. The top ten clones hold roughly 4.5% of a sample with 150,000 to 200,000 clones, 83% of them seen once. The specimen sequenced was PBMCs. The receptors come from a man in his fifties in good health and CMV-seropositive.

This clone was recorded a few times. The chain has TRBV15 and TRBJ1-3; 11 nucleotides agree with TRBD1. Germline values: CDR1 LNHNV, CDR2 YYDKDF (reference sequence). Losses at the gene ends were 4 bases for V and 8 bases for J; bases not matched to a gene: 7. The CDR3 has 15 residues. The CDR3 reads CATSTPDRGRDTIYF. As DNA, the CDR3 is TGTGCCACCAGCACTCCGGACAGGGGGCGAGACACCATATATTTT.

V and J are TRBV19 and TRBJ1-5, with 10 nucleotides matching TRBD1. This CDR3 comprises 15 residues. V was pared by 9 bases and J by 4 bases, with 9 bases of the junction left unmatched. Germline CDR1 and CDR2: LNHDA and SQIVND (reference sequence). The CDR3 region is CASRHRQGANQPQHF. Written as DNA, the CDR3 is TGTGCCAGCAGACACCGACAGGGGGCGAATCAGCCCCAGCATTTT.

The V call is TRBV7-6, the J call TRBJ2-1, with D unclear. Trimming stripped 1 base from V and 4 bases from J, with 11 bases between. Looked up from germline, CDR1 is SGHVS and CDR2 is FNYEAQ. The CDR3 contains 15 residues. Here the CDR3 DNA reads TGTGCCAGCAGCTTAGAAGTAGGAGAGTACAATGAGCAGTTCTTC. It encodes CASSLEVGEYNEQFF. Using reference TRBV7-6 and TRBJ2-1 for the parts outside the CDR3, the full variable domain is GAGVSQSPRYKVTKRGQDVALRCDPISGHVSLYWYRQALGQGPEFLTYFNYEAQQDKSGLPNDRFSAERPEGSISTLTIQRTEQRDSAMYRCASSLEVGEYNEQFFGPGTRLTVL.

The gene calls are TRBV5-6 and TRBJ2-7; a weak D match, TRBD2 (6 bases). From germline, CDR1 is SGHDT and CDR2 YYEEEE. Trimming cost V 4 bases and J 3 bases, with 20 bases left between them. This CDR3 spans 16 amino acids. CDR3 loop: CASSVRGGALNYEQYF. CDR3 nucleotide sequence: TGTGCCAGCAGCGTAAGGGGAGGTGCCCTTAACTACGAGCAGTACTTC. Drawing the rest from reference TRBV5-6 and TRBJ2-7, the complete variable domain is DAGVTQSPTHLIKTRGQQVTLRCSPKSGHDTVSWYQQALGQGPQFIFQYYEEEERQRGNFPDRFSGHQFPNYSSELNVNALLLGDSALYLCASSVRGGALNYEQYFGPGTRLTVT.

The chain uses TRBV9 and TRBJ2-1, with a tentative D call TRBD1 (5 bases). The germline V gene encodes CDR1 SGDLS and CDR2 YYNGEE. This CDR3 contains 16 residues. The V and J ends lost 1 base and 2 bases respectively, with 13 bases between them. The CDR3 DNA sequence: TGTGCCAGCAGCGTATCGGTAGGGGCCGCCTACAATGAGCAGTTCTTC. It specifies CASSVSVGAAYNEQFF.

The chain recombines TRBV4-1 with TRBJ2-7; perhaps TRBD2 as D (6 bases). Germline loops: CDR1 MGHRA, CDR2 YSYEKL. Trimming took off 4 bases at V and 6 bases at J, with 10 bases between the two ends. CDR3 size: 12 residues. The CDR3 region is CASSRDGGEQYF. CDR3 nucleotide sequence: TGCGCCAGCAGCCGGGACGGGGGCGAGCAGTACTTC.

This clone was observed a single time. This chain connects TRBV11-2 to TRBJ1-6; 7 bases align to TRBD1. This CDR3 contains 14 residues. Germline CDR1 and CDR2: SGHAT and FQNNGV. V shed 3 bases and J 7 bases; nucleotides not matched to a gene: 3. The CDR3 loop reads CASSLGQSNSPLHF. In nucleotides, the CDR3 is TGTGCCAGCAGCTTGGGACAGTCGAATTCACCCCTCCACTTT.

V and J are TRBV10-3 and TRBJ1-2, with D possibly being TRBD1 (5 bases). V lost 2 bases, J lost 5 bases, and 12 bases lay in between. This CDR3 is built from 14 residues. CDR1 is ENHRY, CDR2 SYGVKD, per germline. CDR3 sequence reads: CAISEGTHTYGYTF. The CDR3 bases are TGTGCCATCAGTGAGGGGACTCACACGTATGGCTACACCTTC.

V usage is TRBV9 and J usage is TRBJ2-1, with a tentative D call TRBD1 (6 bases). CDR3 size: 15 residues. The V gene lost 2 bases and the J gene lost 4 bases, with 13 bases spanning the gap. Germline V gene sequence: CDR1 SGDLS, CDR2 YYNGEE. This CDR3 is CASSVETGPYNEQFF. The DNA of the CDR3 is TGTGCCAGCAGCGTGGAGACAGGACCATACAATGAGCAGTTCTTC.

The count of this clone is one. The J gene is TRBJ1-2, the V gene TRBV6-1; 10 bases align to TRBD1. With 5 bases clipped from V and 8 bases from J, the junction kept 8 bases outside the gene matches. Germline assignment: CDR1 MNHNS and CDR2 SASEGT. The CDR3 extends over 14 amino acids. The chain's CDR3 is CASSLRQGARGYTF. The CDR3 nucleotides read TGTGCCAGCAGTCTACGACAGGGGGCGAGGGGCTACACCTTC.

This chain joins TRBV30 and TRBJ1-1; the match to TRBD1 covers 10 bases. Germline assignment: CDR1 GTSNPN and CDR2 SVGIG (reference sequence). V shed 3 bases, J shed 6 bases, and the junction held 4 bases outside the gene matches. CDR3 length: 13 amino acids. The CDR3 protein is CAWRGQGFAEAFF. In DNA, the CDR3 is TGTGCCTGGAGGGGACAGGGGTTCGCTGAAGCTTTCTTT.

J is TRBJ1-6 and V is TRBV9; D is undetermined. This CDR3 region has 13 residues. Germline CDR1 SGDLS, CDR2 YYNGEE. With 0 bases removed from V and 9 bases from J, the gap between germline ends came to 7 bases. The CDR3 reads CASSVGSGSPLHF. DNA of the CDR3: TGTGCCAGCAGCGTAGGCTCGGGTTCACCCCTCCACTTT. Full variable domain (remainder filled in from reference TRBV9 and TRBJ1-6): DSGVTQTPKHLITATGQRVTLRCSPRSGDLSVYWYQQSLDQGLQFLIQYYNGEERAKGNILERFSAQQFPDLHSELNLSSLELGDSALYFCASSVGSGSPLHFGNGTRLTVT.

The chain carries TRBV7-3 and TRBJ2-1; D unclear. The CDR3 extends over 13 amino acids. Germline V gives CDR1 SGHTA, CDR2 FQGTGA. The V and J ends lost 5 bases and 9 bases respectively, with 14 bases between them. CDR3 coding DNA: TGTGCCAGCAGCGGTAACGGAGACTCTGAGCAGTTCTTC. It yields the protein CASSGNGDSEQFF.

This clone was found a few times. The genes are TRBV5-4 and TRBJ2-1; 9 positions match TRBD2. The CDR3 totals 15 residues. Trimming removed 0 bases from V and 5 bases from J; junction bases left unmatched: 3. Germline V gene lookup returns CDR1 SGHNT and CDR2 YYREEE (reference sequence). The CDR3 protein is CASSLGLAGNNEQFF. DNA for the CDR3: TGTGCCAGCAGCTTGGGTCTAGCGGGGAACAATGAGCAGTTCTTC. Full variable domain (rest looked up from reference TRBV5-4 and TRBJ2-1): ETGVTQSPTHLIKTRGQQVTLRCSSQSGHNTVSWYQQALGQGPQFIFQYYREEENGRGNFPPRFSGLQFPNYSSELNVNALELDDSALYLCASSLGLAGNNEQFFGPGTRLTVL.

This clone was seen a single time. The chain recombines TRBV5-1 with TRBJ1-4, with D possibly being TRBD1 (5 bases). V was clipped by 0 bases and J by 6 bases, with 12 bases between them. The CDR3 runs to 15 residues. CDR1 SGHRS and CDR2 YFSETQ come from the germline V gene. CDR3 coding DNA: TGCGCCAGCAGCTTGGGACGACAGAAGTATGAAAAACTGTTTTTT. As protein: CASSLGRQKYEKLFF. Variable domain in full (rest from reference TRBV5-1 and TRBJ1-4): KAGVTQTPRYLIKTRGQQVTLSCSPISGHRSVSWYQQTPGQGLQFLFEYFSETQRNKGNFPGRFSGRQFSNSRSEMNVSTLELGDSALYLCASSLGRQKYEKLFFGSGTQLSVL.

This chain links TRBV7-3 with TRBJ2-3; 12 bases are shared with TRBD1. Trimming removed 4 bases from V and 6 bases from J; junction bases left unmatched: 2. CDR3 length equals 14 residues. Germline assignment: CDR1 SGHTA and CDR2 FQGTGA. CDR3 in amino acids: CASSSGTGGDTQYF. CDR3 nucleotides: TGTGCCAGCAGCTCGGGGACAGGGGGCGATACGCAGTATTTT. Looking up the rest from reference TRBV7-3 and TRBJ2-3 gives the full variable domain: GAGVSQTPSNKVTEKGKYVELRCDPISGHTALYWYRQSLGQGPEFLIYFQGTGAADDSGLPNDRFFAVRPEGSVSTLKIQRTERGDSAVYLCASSSGTGGDTQYFGPGTRLTVL.

V usage is TRBV5-1 and J usage is TRBJ1-1; D unresolved. The germline CDR1 and CDR2 sequences are SGHRS and YFSETQ. The CDR3 totals 15 residues. V was trimmed by 4 bases and J by 1 base, leaving 14 bases between them. In nucleotides, the CDR3 is TGCGCCAGCAGCCCGTCGGGAGGTCAGAACACTGAAGCTTTCTTT. Its protein product is CASSPSGGQNTEAFF.

The rearrangement uses TRBV2 and TRBJ2-3, with a possible D match to TRBD2 (6 bases). The CDR3 is made up of 14 amino acids. Germline V gene data show CDR1 as SNHLY and CDR2 as FYNNEI. V lost 7 bases and J lost 6, with 17 bases in between. The CDR3 is CASIFAPAGDTQYF. In DNA, the CDR3 is TGTGCCAGCATTTTTGCGCCCGCGGGGGATACGCAGTATTTT.

The chain couples TRBV4-1 to TRBJ2-5, with TRBD1 matching 10 bases. The DNA end is a closer match to TRBJ2-7, so the J assignment may be wrong. The CDR3 sequence is 15 residues long. Germline V lookup: CDR1 MGHRA, CDR2 YSYEKL. CDR3 loop: CASSQEDRGGYEQYF. CDR3 nucleotides: TGCGCCAGCAGCCAAGAGGACAGGGGGGGGTACGAGCAGTACTTC.

The chain links TRBV2 to TRBJ1-5, with 9 bases fitting TRBD1. Per germline, CDR1 SNHLY and CDR2 FYNNEI. CDR3 length: 14 residues. The V gene end was trimmed by 6 bases and the J gene end by 6 bases; junction bases not matched to a gene: 6. CDR3 amino acids: CASRGQGGGQPQHF. CDR3 DNA: TGTGCCAGCAGGGGACAGGGAGGTGGTCAGCCCCAGCATTTT.

This clone showed up just a few times. The chain recombines TRBV9 with TRBJ1-5, with 7 bases fitting TRBD1. Germline V gene sequence: CDR1 SGDLS, CDR2 YYNGEE. The CDR3 consists of 16 residues. Germline trimming cut 3 bases from V and 3 bases from J; bases unmatched to any gene: 9. CDR3 nucleotides: TGTGCCAGCAGCGCCCCGAACGGGACAGACAATCAGCCCCAGCATTTT. It codes for CASSAPNGTDNQPQHF.

The chain uses TRBV5-6 and TRBJ2-1; 8 nucleotides align to TRBD1. J lost 9 bases, V lost 4 bases, and 9 bases had no gene match. Germline V CDR1 and CDR2: SGHDT, YYEEEE. The CDR3 runs to 14 residues. This CDR3 reads CASSRRDRRFEQFF. For the CDR3, the DNA is TGTGCCAGCAGCCGCCGGGACAGGCGCTTTGAGCAGTTCTTC.

This sequence joins TRBV5-1 and TRBJ1-2; weak D call: TRBD1 (5 bases). The germline V and J ends were trimmed by 0 bases and 6 bases, with 12 bases remaining between them. This CDR3 is built from 14 residues. Germline V CDR1 and CDR2: SGHRS, YFSETQ. The CDR3 DNA reads TGCGCCAGCAGCTTGGCCGGGGAGGGGAATGGCTACACCTTC. Translation: CASSLAGEGNGYTF. Full variable domain (rest looked up from reference TRBV5-1 and TRBJ1-2): KAGVTQTPRYLIKTRGQQVTLSCSPISGHRSVSWYQQTPGQGLQFLFEYFSETQRNKGNFPGRFSGRQFSNSRSEMNVSTLELGDSALYLCASSLAGEGNGYTFGSGTRLTVV.

CDR3 loop: CASSFEAGGVFF. CDR3 nucleotides: TGTGCCAGCAGTTTCGAAGCGGGAGGGGTGTTCTTC. The gene calls are TRBV27 and TRBJ2-1, with 10 bases aligning to TRBD2. V lost 3 bases to trimming and J lost 15 bases; unmatched junction nucleotides: 5. CDR1 and CDR2 from the germline V gene are MNHEY and SMNVEV (reference sequence). The CDR3 spans 12 residues.